A single sample is the source of the 25 T cell receptor beta chains below, sequenced in a study of OX40 agonist ivuxolimab in advanced cancers. The method was the immunoSEQ multiplex PCR assay. This immuneACCESS table, as held by TCRdb, lists in-frame sequences with V and J called but not all clones. Of the missing ones, under half trace to an unresolved V gene in checked studies; the others have no known cause. Across this sample there are approximately 90,000 clones, with 89% seen only once. In total, the top ten clones hold approximately 0.35% of the sample. This material consisted of CD4+ or CD8+ T cells sorted from blood, taken in a trial of the OX40 agonist ivuxolimab. These receptors all come from an adult with an advanced solid tumor such as melanoma, head and neck, liver or kidney cancer.

The chain recombines TRBV7-2 with TRBJ1-2; TRBD1 is a possible D gene (6 bases). In germline, CDR1 is SGHTA, CDR2 FQGNSA. With 2 bases removed from V and 5 bases from J, the gap between germline ends came to 15 bases. The CDR3 is 15 residues long. CDR3 residues: CASSLIGGGVYGYTF. The CDR3 nucleotides read TGTGCCAGCAGCTTAATCGGGGGCGGGGTTTATGGCTACACCTTC.

The chain has TRBV5-4 and TRBJ1-6; TRBD1 matches at 9 bases. With 4 bases clipped from V and 8 bases from J, the junction kept 10 bases outside the gene matches. Germline V gene sequence: CDR1 SGHNT, CDR2 YYREEE (reference sequence). The CDR3 totals 16 residues. CDR3 protein: CASSRNPGTGYSPLHF. CDR3 DNA: TGTGCCAGCAGCCGAAACCCCGGGACAGGGTATTCACCCCTCCACTTT.

This clone was recorded once. The chain is built from TRBV4-2 and TRBJ2-1, with TRBD2 matching 14 bases. The germline V gene has CDR1 LGHNA and CDR2 YNFKEQ. The CDR3 extends over 18 amino acids. The V and J ends lost 0 bases and 7 bases, in that order; junction bases with no gene match: 8. The CDR3 DNA reads as TGTGCCAGCAGCCAAGACCCCGGGACTAGCGGGAGCAGGAATGAGCAGTTCTTC. Protein sequence: CASSQDPGTSGSRNEQFF.

The chain employs TRBV19 and TRBJ2-7, with no clear D. Germline CDR1 LNHDA, CDR2 SQIVND (reference sequence). The CDR3 length is 14 residues. Between the trimmed V and J ends, which lost 0 bases and 2 bases, there was a span of 8 bases. CDR3 DNA sequence: TGTGCCAGTAGTATAGATGGCAGAGCCTACGAGCAGTACTTC. Amino acids: CASSIDGRAYEQYF.

The rearrangement links TRBV7-8 to TRBJ1-1; 7 bases fit TRBD1. The V gene end was trimmed by 6 bases and the J gene end by 0 bases; junction bases not matched to a gene: 10. CDR1 and CDR2 from the germline V gene are SGHVS and FQNEAQ. There are 16 residues in the CDR3. The chain's CDR3 is CASRSTPTGLNTEAFF. The DNA of the CDR3 is TGTGCCAGCAGGTCAACCCCGACAGGGCTGAACACTGAAGCTTTCTTT. Full variable domain (missing parts from reference TRBV7-8 and TRBJ1-1): GAGVSQSPRYKVAKRGQDVALRCDPISGHVSLFWYQQALGQGPEFLTYFQNEAQLDKSGLPSDRFFAERPEGSVSTLKIQRTQQEDSAVYLCASRSTPTGLNTEAFFGQGTRLTVV.

This clone occurred a few times. The chain has TRBV6-5 and TRBJ2-7; possibly TRBD1 for D (6 bases). Germline CDR1 reads MNHEY; CDR2 reads SVGAGI. V dropped 5 bases and J dropped 3 bases, with 17 bases sitting between them. The CDR3 length is 15 residues. The CDR3 DNA follows: TGTGCCAGCAGTCCCCTCAGGGGCCCCTACTACGAGCAGTACTTC. It translates to CASSPLRGPYYEQYF.

The V gene is TRBV14, the J gene TRBJ1-1; D not certain. The CDR3 covers 14 residues. The V gene's germline CDR1 is SGHDN and CDR2 FVKESK. The V gene lost 4 bases and the J gene lost 0 bases, with 9 bases spanning the gap. The CDR3 bases are TGTGCCAGCAGCCTAGGACGTTTGAACACTGAAGCTTTCTTT. Protein product: CASSLGRLNTEAFF.

This rearrangement joins TRBV5-1 to TRBJ2-5; 8 positions match TRBD1. This CDR3 contains 14 residues. V shed 6 bases and J 4 bases; nucleotides not matched to a gene: 8. Germline CDR1 is SGHRS and CDR2 is YFSETQ. The CDR3 is CASTSTGVVETQYF. DNA of the CDR3: TGCGCCAGCACCTCGACAGGGGTCGTAGAGACCCAGTACTTC.

This sequence joins TRBV5-1 and TRBJ2-2; 9 bases agree with TRBD1. V was pared by 4 bases and J by 5 bases, with 9 bases of the junction left unmatched. Germline CDR1 is SGHRS and CDR2 is YFSETQ. The CDR3 length is 16 residues. CDR3 sequence reads: CASSRGTGTETGELFF. In DNA form, the CDR3 reads TGCGCCAGCAGCCGTGGGACAGGGACGGAAACCGGGGAGCTGTTTTTT.

V usage is TRBV6-5 and J usage is TRBJ2-1, with 12 positions matching TRBD2. There are 15 residues in the CDR3. Germline CDR1 MNHEY, CDR2 SVGAGI. V shed 6 bases and J 2 bases; nucleotides not matched to a gene: 2. This CDR3 reads CASRTSGGPYNEQFF. The CDR3 nucleotides read TGTGCCAGCAGGACTAGCGGGGGCCCCTACAATGAGCAGTTCTTC.

This clone was seen only once. The genes are TRBV21-1 and TRBJ2-3; TRBD2, the D gene given by the table, was not confirmed from the DNA. TRBV21-1 is a recognized pseudogene. The CDR3 has 21 residues. CDR3 protein: CASSKLTSTGWTPKGTDTQYF. As DNA, the CDR3 is TGTGCCAGCAGCAAACTCACTTCGACTGGGTGGACTCCTAAAGGCACAGATACGCAGTATTTT.

The gene calls are TRBV7-2 and TRBJ1-2, with D tentatively TRBD1 (5 bases). This CDR3 has 13 amino acids. Trimming took 2 bases from V and 2 from J, leaving 6 bases between them. Per germline, CDR1 SGHTA and CDR2 FQGNSA. In DNA form, the CDR3 reads TGTGCCAGCAGCTTACAGGGAAACTATGGCTACACCTTC. Its translation: CASSLQGNYGYTF.

With regard to this clone: The junction does not match germline at one end; this may be a read error. This chain uses TRBV5-1 with TRBJ1-2; tentatively, D is TRBD1 (6 bases). Per germline, CDR1 SGHRS and CDR2 YFSETQ. CDR3 length: 15 amino acids. CDR3 DNA: TGTGCCAGCAGCAAACTCGGACAGCCTAACTATGGCTACACCTTC. Translating it yields CASSKLGQPNYGYTF. The whole variable domain, filled in from reference TRBV5-1 and TRBJ1-2, reads KAGVTQTPRYLIKTRGQQVTLSCSPISGHRSVSWYQQTPGQGLQFLFEYFSETQRNKGNFPGRFSGRQFSNSRSEMNVSTLELGDSALYLCASSKLGQPNYGYTFGSGTRLTVV.

This chain joins TRBV4-2 and TRBJ2-1, with a weak D call TRBD1 (6 bases). Looked up from germline, CDR1 is LGHNA and CDR2 is YNFKEQ. Trimming cost V 0 bases and J 4 bases, with 7 bases left between them. The CDR3 is 14 amino acids. In DNA, the CDR3 is TGTGCCAGCAGCCAAGACACAGGGTACAATGAGCAGTTCTTC. It is translated as CASSQDTGYNEQFF.

This chain connects TRBV5-3 to TRBJ2-1, with D possibly being TRBD2 (6 bases). TRBV5-3 is noted as an ORF with a role that remains uncertain. V dropped 7 bases and J dropped 0 bases, with 17 bases sitting between them. The CDR3 totals 16 residues. CDR3 nucleotide sequence: TGTGCCAGACCCAAACCCGGGAGAGCCTCCTACAATGAGCAGTTCTTC. Protein product: CARPKPGRASYNEQFF.

This sequence joins TRBV19 and TRBJ1-3; possibly TRBD1 for D (5 bases). This CDR3 contains 20 residues. V dropped 5 bases and J dropped 0 bases, with 26 bases sitting between them. CDR1 is LNHDA, CDR2 SQIVND, per germline (reference sequence). The DNA for the CDR3 is TGTGCCAGTAGTGCTACCCGGGGGGGGAACAGAGCCAGCTCTGGAAACACCATATATTTT. Its protein is CASSATRGGNRASSGNTIYF.

V and J are TRBV9 and TRBJ2-2; possibly TRBD1 for D (5 bases). The CDR3 has 15 residues. Germline V gene lookup returns CDR1 SGDLS and CDR2 YYNGEE. The V gene lost 0 bases and the J gene lost 0 bases, with 6 bases spanning the gap. CDR3: CASSVGQTNTGELFF. Written as DNA, the CDR3 is TGTGCCAGCAGCGTAGGACAGACGAACACCGGGGAGCTGTTTTTT. The variable domain in full, completed from reference TRBV9 and TRBJ2-2, reads DSGVTQTPKHLITATGQRVTLRCSPRSGDLSVYWYQQSLDQGLQFLIQYYNGEERAKGNILERFSAQQFPDLHSELNLSSLELGDSALYFCASSVGQTNTGELFFGEGSRLTVL.

This clone was seen just once. V is TRBV5-1 and J is TRBJ2-5; the match to TRBD2 covers 9 bases. CDR3 length: 15 amino acids. J lost 2 bases, V lost 0 bases, and 2 bases had no gene match. Germline V CDR1 and CDR2: SGHRS, YFSETQ. The CDR3 DNA is TGCGCCAGCAGCTTGGCGGCGGGGGGGCAAGAGACCCAGTACTTC. Translating it yields CASSLAAGGQETQYF.

This rearrangement joins TRBV28 to TRBJ2-1; D remains ambiguous. The CDR3 covers 14 residues. The germline V and J ends were trimmed by 6 bases and 12 bases, with 21 bases remaining between them. The germline V gene has CDR1 MDHEN and CDR2 SYDVKM. The CDR3 coding sequence is TGTGCCAGCAGCCCCCCAAGGGTTCCGGTCAGGCAGTTCTTC. This encodes CASSPPRVPVRQFF.

The CDR3 spells CASSLGQGETQYF. Here the CDR3 DNA reads TGCGCCAGCAGCTTAGGACAGGGAGAGACCCAGTACTTC. The chain carries TRBV5-1 and TRBJ2-5; 8 bases match TRBD1. Germline CDR1 is SGHRS and CDR2 is YFSETQ. The CDR3 spans 13 residues. V trimming: 2 bases; J trimming: 4 bases; junction bases outside the gene matches: 1.

The chain couples TRBV18 to TRBJ1-3; possible D gene TRBD1, 5 bases. From germline, CDR1 is KGHSH and CDR2 LQKENI. The CDR3 contains 15 residues. V lost 3 bases and J 1 base, leaving 10 bases between the germline ends. CDR3 loop: CASSPPGLSGNTIYF. The CDR3 region has the DNA TGTGCCAGCTCACCTCCGGGGCTATCTGGAAACACCATATATTTT. Combining the CDR3 with reference TRBV18 and TRBJ1-3 gives the whole variable domain NAGVMQNPRHLVRRRGQEARLRCSPMKGHSHVYWYRQLPEEGLKFMVYLQKENIIDESGMPKERFSAEFPKEGPSILRIQQVVRGDSAAYFCASSPPGLSGNTIYFGEGSWLTVV.

The genes are TRBV5-1 and TRBJ1-1; D unclear. V was cut by 4 bases and J by 4 bases, with 17 bases left in between. The germline V gene encodes CDR1 SGHRS and CDR2 YFSETQ. The CDR3 covers 15 residues. As DNA, the CDR3 is TGCGCCAGCAGCGTGGACGCCCCGCTGGCCACTGAAGCTTTCTTT. It encodes CASSVDAPLATEAFF.

This chain connects TRBV9 to TRBJ2-3; 7 nucleotides line up with TRBD2. This CDR3 has 16 amino acids. Trimming at V came to 0 bases and at J to 4 bases, leaving 8 bases not matched to a gene. Germline lookup yields CDR1 SGDLS and CDR2 YYNGEE. The CDR3 bases are TGTGCCAGCAGCGTAGACTCCGGGACTACGGCAGATACGCAGTATTTT. Encoded protein: CASSVDSGTTADTQYF.

The chain links TRBV11-1 to TRBJ1-2, with a possible D match to TRBD1 (5 bases). CDR1 is SGHAT and CDR2 is FQDESV in the germline V gene (reference sequence). The CDR3 totals 14 residues. Trimming removed 5 bases at V and 4 bases at J, with 14 bases between. The CDR3 region is CASSPGLTIYGYTF. The CDR3 DNA follows: TGTGCCAGCAGCCCGGGACTGACGATCTATGGCTACACCTTC.

The chain couples TRBV5-5 to TRBJ1-5; no clear D. Germline-derived CDR1 and CDR2 are SGHKS and YYEKEE (reference sequence). CDR3 length equals 15 residues. The germline V and J ends were trimmed by 4 bases and 0 bases, with 11 bases remaining between them. The DNA of the CDR3 is TGTGCCAGCAGCGGGGAGCCGGGTAGCAATCAGCCCCAGCATTTT. As protein: CASSGEPGSNQPQHF.